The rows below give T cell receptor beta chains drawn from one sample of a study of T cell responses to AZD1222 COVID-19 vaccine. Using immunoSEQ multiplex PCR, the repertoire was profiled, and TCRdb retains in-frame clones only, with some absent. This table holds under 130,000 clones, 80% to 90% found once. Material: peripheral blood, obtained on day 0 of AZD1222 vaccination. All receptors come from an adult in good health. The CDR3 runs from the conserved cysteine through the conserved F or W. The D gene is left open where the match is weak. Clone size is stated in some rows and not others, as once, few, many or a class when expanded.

CDR3nt: TGTGCCAGCTCACCACCGAAAGGGACAGCAAACACTGAAGCTTTCTTT
CDR3aa: CASSPPKGTANTEAFF
abundance: -
v_gene: TRBV18
d_gene: TRBD1
j_gene: TRBJ1-1

CDR3nt: TGCGCCAGCAGTTCAGATGGGGACTATGGCTACACCTTC
CDR3aa: CASSSDGDYGYTF
abundance: few
v_gene: TRBV5-1
d_gene: -
j_gene: TRBJ1-2

CDR3nt: TGTGCCAGCAGCTCCATGAACACCGGGGAGCTGTTTTTT
CDR3aa: CASSSMNTGELFF
abundance: few
v_gene: TRBV7-9
d_gene: -
j_gene: TRBJ2-2

CDR3nt: TGTGCCAGCAGCCCCGGGGCCCGTGGAGGCTACACCTTC
CDR3aa: CASSPGARGGYTF
abundance: -
v_gene: TRBV12-3/TRBV12-4
d_gene: -
j_gene: TRBJ1-2

CDR3nt: TGTGCCAGCAGCAGAAACACTGAAGCTTTCTTT
CDR3aa: CASSRNTEAFF
abundance: -
v_gene: TRBV5-6
d_gene: -
j_gene: TRBJ1-1

CDR3nt: TGTGCCAGCAGTTACTCGCCAGGGAGTGGAGAGACCCAGTACTTC
CDR3aa: CASSYSPGSGETQYF
abundance: -
v_gene: TRBV6-5
d_gene: -
j_gene: TRBJ2-5

CDR3nt: TGTGCCAGCAGTTTAAGGCACATCACAGATACGCAGTATTTT
CDR3aa: CASSLRHITDTQYF
abundance: -
v_gene: TRBV25-1
d_gene: -
j_gene: TRBJ2-3

CDR3nt: TGTGCAAGTCGCTTAGTGGGAGGTCAACCAAGGGCGTGGTCGGTCACTGAAGCTTTCTTT
CDR3aa: CASRLVGGQPRAWSVTEAFF
abundance: -
v_gene: TRBV12-2
d_gene: -
j_gene: TRBJ1-1

CDR3nt: TGTGCCAGCAGTTTTTACGCCTACTACGAGCAGTACTTC
CDR3aa: CASSFYAYYEQYF
abundance: -
v_gene: TRBV6-2/TRBV6-3
d_gene: -
j_gene: TRBJ2-7

CDR3nt: TGTGCCAGCAGTTTATCTAGCGACCGCACAGATACGCAGTATTTT
CDR3aa: CASSLSSDRTDTQYF
abundance: -
v_gene: TRBV28
d_gene: -
j_gene: TRBJ2-3

CDR3nt: TGTGCCAGCAGCCAAGATTTGAGCGGGGGGATCCATGAGCAGTTCTTC
CDR3aa: CASSQDLSGGIHEQFF
abundance: -
v_gene: TRBV4-2
d_gene: TRBD2
j_gene: TRBJ2-1

CDR3nt: TGTGCCAGCAGTTTACAACGTAAGGATACTGAAGCTTTCTTT
CDR3aa: CASSLQRKDTEAFF
abundance: -
v_gene: TRBV27
d_gene: -
j_gene: TRBJ1-1

CDR3nt: TGTGCCAGCAGCTTAGGAAATAGCGGGGGCACAGATACGCAGTATTTT
CDR3aa: CASSLGNSGGTDTQYF
abundance: -
v_gene: TRBV7-9
d_gene: TRBD2
j_gene: TRBJ2-3

CDR3nt: TGTGCCAGCAGCCAAGCCTCGGATTATCAGGCTGAAGCTTTCTTT
CDR3aa: CASSQASDYQAEAFF
abundance: -
v_gene: TRBV4-2
d_gene: -
j_gene: TRBJ1-1

CDR3nt: TGTGCCAGCAGTTCGCCTTCCGGGGGCAACACTGAAGCTTTCTTT
CDR3aa: CASSSPSGGNTEAFF
abundance: -
v_gene: TRBV28
d_gene: -
j_gene: TRBJ1-1

CDR3nt: TGTGCCAGCAGCTTCGGACAGGGAAACTATGGCTACACCTTC
CDR3aa: CASSFGQGNYGYTF
abundance: -
v_gene: TRBV7-2
d_gene: TRBD1
j_gene: TRBJ1-2

CDR3nt: TGTGCCAGCAGCTTAGTAGGGACAGGGGGCGTCGACGAGCAGTACTTC
CDR3aa: CASSLVGTGGVDEQYF
abundance: -
v_gene: TRBV7-6
d_gene: TRBD1
j_gene: TRBJ2-7

CDR3nt: TGTGCCAGTAGTATGTCCTCGTCCCCCTACGAGCAGTACTTC
CDR3aa: CASSMSSSPYEQYF
abundance: -
v_gene: TRBV19
d_gene: -
j_gene: TRBJ2-7

CDR3nt: TGTGCCAGCAGTTCGACTAGCGGGAGTTGGGAGACCCAGTACTTC
CDR3aa: CASSSTSGSWETQYF
abundance: -
v_gene: TRBV27
d_gene: TRBD2
j_gene: TRBJ2-5

CDR3nt: TGCGCCAGCAGCTTGGGACAGGGAGCCACCTACGAGCAGTACTTC
CDR3aa: CASSLGQGATYEQYF
abundance: few
v_gene: TRBV5-1
d_gene: TRBD1
j_gene: TRBJ2-7

CDR3nt: TGTGCCAGCAGGAGGGACTTCTCTGGGGCCAACGTCCTGACTTTC
CDR3aa: CASRRDFSGANVLTF
abundance: -
v_gene: TRBV6-5
d_gene: -
j_gene: TRBJ2-6

CDR3nt: TGCGCCAGCAGCTCCACCGGGACAGGGACGAGCTACACCTTC
CDR3aa: CASSSTGTGTSYTF
abundance: -
v_gene: TRBV5-1
d_gene: TRBD1
j_gene: TRBJ1-2

CDR3nt: TGTGCCAGCAGCGTAAACACAGGATCGATCTACAATGAGCAGTTCTTC
CDR3aa: CASSVNTGSIYNEQFF
abundance: -
v_gene: TRBV7-6
d_gene: -
j_gene: TRBJ2-1

CDR3nt: TGTGCCAGCAGCCGGGGATGGGGCCCCTACAATGAGCAGTTCTTC
CDR3aa: CASSRGWGPYNEQFF
abundance: once
v_gene: TRBV7-2
d_gene: -
j_gene: TRBJ2-1

CDR3nt: TGCGCCAGCAGCCAAGGTCGGGGAAATCAGCCCCAGCATTTT
CDR3aa: CASSQGRGNQPQHF
abundance: -
v_gene: TRBV4-3
d_gene: -
j_gene: TRBJ1-5

CDR3nt: TGCGCCAGCAGCCCAGACAGGTCTGGCGAAAAACTGTTTTTT
CDR3aa: CASSPDRSGEKLFF
abundance: -
v_gene: TRBV5-1
d_gene: -
j_gene: TRBJ1-4

CDR3nt: TGTGCTAGTGGTTTGGACTACGTCAATGAGCAGTTCTTC
CDR3aa: CASGLDYVNEQFF
abundance: -
v_gene: TRBV12-5
d_gene: -
j_gene: TRBJ2-1

CDR3nt: TGTGCCAGCTCACCACAACGTAGGACAGGCCAAGAGACCCAGTACTTC
CDR3aa: CASSPQRRTGQETQYF
abundance: -
v_gene: TRBV18
d_gene: TRBD1
j_gene: TRBJ2-5

CDR3nt: TGCAGCGTGGATATTGGACTAGCGGGAGTCTCCTACGAGCAGTACTTC
CDR3aa: CSVDIGLAGVSYEQYF
abundance: -
v_gene: TRBV29-1
d_gene: TRBD2
j_gene: TRBJ2-7

CDR3nt: TGTGCCAGCAGTTTATCGTCGGCCTCCTACGAGCAGTACTTC
CDR3aa: CASSLSSASYEQYF
abundance: -
v_gene: TRBV27
d_gene: -
j_gene: TRBJ2-7

CDR3nt: TGTGCCAGCAGCCAAGATATGGGGGGGGATACGCAGTATTTT
CDR3aa: CASSQDMGGDTQYF
abundance: -
v_gene: TRBV4-2
d_gene: TRBD2
j_gene: TRBJ2-3

CDR3nt: TGCAGTGCTGGGTCGTTCCGGGAGCAGTTCTTC
CDR3aa: CSAGSFREQFF
abundance: -
v_gene: TRBV20-1
d_gene: -
j_gene: TRBJ2-1

CDR3nt: TGCGCCAGCAGCCAAGATGAAAGCTCCATCTCTGGAAACACCATATATTTT
CDR3aa: CASSQDESSISGNTIYF
abundance: -
v_gene: TRBV4-3
d_gene: -
j_gene: TRBJ1-3

CDR3nt: TGTGCCAGCAGTGGAGCAGGGGGCCATGAGCAGTTCTTC
CDR3aa: CASSGAGGHEQFF
abundance: -
v_gene: TRBV6-4
d_gene: TRBD1
j_gene: TRBJ2-1

CDR3nt: TGCGCCAGCATGGCAGAGAGCACAGATACGCAGTATTTT
CDR3aa: CASMAESTDTQYF
abundance: -
v_gene: TRBV10-1
d_gene: -
j_gene: TRBJ2-3

CDR3nt: TGCGCCAGCAGCTTTTATGGTGACTCACAGAATGGCTACACCTTC
CDR3aa: CASSFYGDSQNGYTF
abundance: -
v_gene: TRBV5-1
d_gene: -
j_gene: TRBJ1-2

CDR3nt: TGTGCCAGCAGCCGGACGGAAATGGGCACAGATACGCAGTATTTT
CDR3aa: CASSRTEMGTDTQYF
abundance: -
v_gene: TRBV6-5
d_gene: -
j_gene: TRBJ2-3

CDR3nt: TGTGCCATCAGCCTCAGACAGGGTATGGACTATGGCTACACCTTC
CDR3aa: CAISLRQGMDYGYTF
abundance: -
v_gene: TRBV10-3
d_gene: TRBD1
j_gene: TRBJ1-2

CDR3nt: TGTGCCATCAGTGGTGGTGGAGAGACCCAGTACTTC
CDR3aa: CAISGGGETQYF
abundance: -
v_gene: TRBV10-3
d_gene: -
j_gene: TRBJ2-5

CDR3nt: TGTGCCAGCAGCTTTTTGCCGAACACCGGGGAGCTGTTTTTT
CDR3aa: CASSFLPNTGELFF
abundance: few
v_gene: TRBV5-5
d_gene: -
j_gene: TRBJ2-2

CDR3nt: TGTGCCAGCAGTCCCGGGACAGGGTCGGGTGCGCAGTACTTC
CDR3aa: CASSPGTGSGAQYF
abundance: few
v_gene: TRBV27
d_gene: TRBD1
j_gene: TRBJ2-7

CDR3nt: TGTGCCAGCAGCCCCGGACAGAACACTGAAGCTTTCTTT
CDR3aa: CASSPGQNTEAFF
abundance: -
v_gene: TRBV5-4
d_gene: -
j_gene: TRBJ1-1

CDR3nt: TGTGCCAGCAGCGAGAGGACAGGGATTAACTATGGCTACACCTTC
CDR3aa: CASSERTGINYGYTF
abundance: -
v_gene: TRBV11-2
d_gene: TRBD1
j_gene: TRBJ1-2

CDR3nt: TGTGCCAGCAGTCCCGGGACAGGGGGCGCGGGCATCTATGGCTACACCTTC
CDR3aa: CASSPGTGGAGIYGYTF
abundance: -
v_gene: TRBV6-6
d_gene: TRBD1
j_gene: TRBJ1-2

CDR3nt: TGTGCCAGCAGCTTCCGGGCATTTAGGGGACAGGGAGAAAATGAGCAGTTCTTC
CDR3aa: CASSFRAFRGQGENEQFF
abundance: -
v_gene: TRBV5-8
d_gene: TRBD1
j_gene: TRBJ2-1

CDR3nt: TGTGCCTGGAGTGACGGAGGTGACTACACCTTC
CDR3aa: CAWSDGGDYTF
abundance: once
v_gene: TRBV30
d_gene: -
j_gene: TRBJ1-2

CDR3nt: TGTGCCAGCAGCTTAGGGGCAGCTTCTAACTATGGCTACACCTTC
CDR3aa: CASSLGAASNYGYTF
abundance: once
v_gene: TRBV7-9
d_gene: -
j_gene: TRBJ1-2

CDR3nt: TGTGCCATCAGTGAGAGCAGGGGGGAGGCTGAAGCTTTCTTT
CDR3aa: CAISESRGEAEAFF
abundance: -
v_gene: TRBV10-3
d_gene: TRBD1
j_gene: TRBJ1-1

CDR3nt: TGTGCCAGCTCACCGGGGACAGAGTCGCGTGAAGCTTTCTTT
CDR3aa: CASSPGTESREAFF
abundance: -
v_gene: TRBV18
d_gene: TRBD1
j_gene: TRBJ1-1

CDR3nt: TGTGCCAGCAGCGCTCAGGGGGCAGGCAATCAGCCCCAGCATTTT
CDR3aa: CASSAQGAGNQPQHF
abundance: -
v_gene: TRBV7-2
d_gene: TRBD1
j_gene: TRBJ1-5

CDR3nt: TGTGCCAGCATCACGGGGAACTATGGCTACACCTTC
CDR3aa: CASITGNYGYTF
abundance: few
v_gene: TRBV7-9
d_gene: -
j_gene: TRBJ1-2

CDR3nt: TGTGCCAGTAGTTTACTAGCGGCCCTCTACAATGAGCAGTTCTTC
CDR3aa: CASSLLAALYNEQFF
abundance: once
v_gene: TRBV19
d_gene: TRBD2
j_gene: TRBJ2-1

CDR3nt: TGTGCCAGCAGCAGCTTCTTGATCCAGGGTTTTCAGCCCCAGCATTTT
CDR3aa: CASSSFLIQGFQPQHF
abundance: -
v_gene: TRBV7-8
d_gene: -
j_gene: TRBJ1-5